The entry that follows covers one TCR beta chain sequence. The data were taken from a study of control samples from healthy donors and cancer patients. There are 13 residues in the CDR3. The V gene's germline CDR1 is MNHEY and CDR2 SVGAGI. The ends lost 5 bases at V and 6 bases at J; junction bases unmatched: 5. Generated by immunoSEQ multiplex PCR, the TCRdb table keeps only in-frame clones and is missing some. Of 150,000 to 200,000 clones in the sample, around 95% were seen once. This TCR came from a woman aged 55-69 years in good health. Source material: blood. The chain uses TRBV6-5 and TRBJ2-5, with 8 positions matching TRBD2. In DNA, the CDR3 is TGTGCCAGCAGTCCCGGGGGGGCGCAGACCCAGTACTTC. This codes for CASSPGGAQTQYF.